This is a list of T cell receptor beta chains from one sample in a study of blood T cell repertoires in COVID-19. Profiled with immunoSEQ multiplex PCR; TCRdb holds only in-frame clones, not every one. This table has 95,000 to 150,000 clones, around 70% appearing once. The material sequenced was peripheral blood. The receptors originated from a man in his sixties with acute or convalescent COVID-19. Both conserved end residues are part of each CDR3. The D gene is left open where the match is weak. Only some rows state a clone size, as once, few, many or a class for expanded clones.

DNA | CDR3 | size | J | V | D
TGTGCCAGCAGCCAACGGGGTAACGAGCAGTACTTC | CASSQRGNEQYF | - | TRBJ2-7 | TRBV5-4 | -
TGTGCCAGCAGCCAGCTCTCCTGGGGGGAGTACGGCCACGAGCAGTACTTC | CASSQLSWGEYGHEQYF | once | TRBJ2-7 | TRBV3-1/TRBV3-2 | -
TGTGCCACCAGTTCGGGTTCGGACATTCAGTACTTC | CATSSGSDIQYF | - | TRBJ2-4 | TRBV24-1 | -
TGTGCCAGCACCTGGGGAGCGGGAGGTCAAGAGACCCAGTACTTC | CASTWGAGGQETQYF | - | TRBJ2-5 | TRBV7-6 | TRBD2
TGTGCCAGCTCACCTACAGGGGAGCGGAGTGGCTACACCTTC | CASSPTGERSGYTF | - | TRBJ1-2 | TRBV18 | TRBD1
TGTGCCAGCAGACTCGGGACAGTTATCTCCTACGAGCAGTACTTC | CASRLGTVISYEQYF | - | TRBJ2-7 | TRBV6-5 | TRBD1
TGCGCCAGCACTAACTCCGGGGGCTCCTACAATGAGCAGTTCTTC | CASTNSGGSYNEQFF | few | TRBJ2-1 | TRBV5-1 | -
TGTGCCAGCAGTCCGCAACAGGGAGGGAATCAGCCCCAGCATTTT | CASSPQQGGNQPQHF | - | TRBJ1-5 | TRBV2 | -
TGTGCCAGTTCGGGTCGGGGCTCCTACGAGCAGTACTTC | CASSGRGSYEQYF | few | TRBJ2-7 | TRBV27 | -
TGTGCCAGCAGTACCCTCTCCGGGACAGGGAACCAGCCCCAGCATTTT | CASSTLSGTGNQPQHF | - | TRBJ1-5 | TRBV28 | TRBD1
TGCAGCGTTGCCCGGTACGGGGAGAACACTGAAGCTTTCTTT | CSVARYGENTEAFF | - | TRBJ1-1 | TRBV29-1 | -
TGTGCCAGCAGCGCAGGGGCAGGGCTAACTGTAAATGAGCAGTTCTTC | CASSAGAGLTVNEQFF | - | TRBJ2-1 | TRBV9 | -
TGTGCCAGCAGCCAGACAGGTAATCAGCCCCAGCATTTT | CASSQTGNQPQHF | once | TRBJ1-5 | TRBV3-1/TRBV3-2 | -